The rows below give T cell receptor beta chains drawn from one sample of a study of beta chain features in type 1 diabetes. Data came from immunoSEQ multiplex PCR; TCRdb stores just in-frame clones and leaves some out. The data show a few hundred thousand clones, 8% to 10% seen once. The sample taken for sequencing was central memory CD4+ T cells from blood. The receptors stem from a man between 25 and 39 years old with type 1 diabetes. Each CDR3 is given with its conserved first and last residue. The D gene is left open where the match is weak. Some rows mark clone size as missing; the rest say once, few, many or name a class of expanded clone.

j_call d_call clone_size v_call cdr3_nt cdr3_aa
TRBJ2-1 - - TRBV19 TGTGCCAGTAGCTTAGGGGATATAGACTACAATGAGCAGTTCTTC CASSLGDIDYNEQFF
TRBJ2-3 TRBD2 - TRBV9 TGTGCCAGCAGCGTAGGTTCCCTAGCGGTTACAGATACGCAGTATTTT CASSVGSLAVTDTQYF
TRBJ1-5 - few TRBV28 TGTGCCAGCAGTTTACCCGAATCGCAGAAGCATTTT CASSLPESQKHF
TRBJ2-1 TRBD2 few TRBV4-1 TGCGCCAGCAGCCAAGTGGGGACTAGAGGTAATGAGCAGTTCTTC CASSQVGTRGNEQFF
TRBJ1-3 - few TRBV5-4 TGTGCCAGCAGCGCTCTGTACTCTGGAAACACCATATATTTT CASSALYSGNTIYF
TRBJ2-6 - few TRBV5-1 TGCGCCAGCAGCTTGGAGGCAGGGAGATACTCTGGGGCCAACGTCCTGACTTTC CASSLEAGRYSGANVLTF
TRBJ1-1 TRBD1 few TRBV29-1 TGCAGCGCCCGAGGGGACAGGGGCTTAGCTTTCTTT CSARGDRGLAFF
TRBJ2-1 - many TRBV18 TGTGCCAGCTCACCAGGGGACTCCTCCTACAATGAGCAGTTCTTC CASSPGDSSYNEQFF
TRBJ1-5 - few TRBV12-5 TGTGCTAGTGGTTTGCGAAGCGCTCAGCCCCAGCATTTT CASGLRSAQPQHF
TRBJ2-5 TRBD1 many TRBV6-5 TGTGCCAGCAGCCTGACAGGGGACCAAGAGACCCAGTACTTC CASSLTGDQETQYF
TRBJ2-1 TRBD2 - TRBV6-1 TGTGCCAGCAGCCGTAGCGGGAGTGGGATCTTC CASSRSGSGIF
TRBJ1-5 - few TRBV27 TGTGCCAGCAGTTCGCCCGGGGGGCCACACTACTATTATAGCAATCATCCCCAGCATTTT CASSSPGGPHYYYSNHPQHF
TRBJ2-2 - many TRBV7-2 TGTGCCAGCAGCTATCAGACCTACACCGGGGAGCTGTTTTTT CASSYQTYTGELFF
TRBJ2-4 - - TRBV5-1 TGCGCCAGCAGCTTGTCGGCAGGGGTGGACATTCAGTACTTC CASSLSAGVDIQYF
TRBJ2-5 TRBD2 - TRBV6-1 TGTGCCAGCAGGACTAGCGGGAGTGCAGAGACCCAGTACTTC CASRTSGSAETQYF
TRBJ1-1 - few TRBV5-4 TGTGCCAGCACCCCAAGGGGGGTGAACACTGAAGCTTTCTTT CASTPRGVNTEAFF
TRBJ2-7 TRBD2 - TRBV9 TGTGCCAGCAGCGTGACTAGCGGGGGATCCTACGGGCAGTACTTC CASSVTSGGSYGQYF
TRBJ2-2 - few TRBV7-3 TGTGCCAGCAGCTTCGAGAACACCGGGGAGCTGTTTTTT CASSFENTGELFF
TRBJ2-1 - few TRBV5-5 TGTGCCAGCAGCTTAGTAGCGGCCACTTCCTACAATGAGCAGTTCTTC CASSLVAATSYNEQFF
TRBJ1-4 TRBD1 - TRBV9 TGTGCCAGCAGCGAGTCCCTGGCAGGGGGCAATGAAAAACTGTTTTTT CASSESLAGGNEKLFF
TRBJ2-1 TRBD2 - TRBV5-4 TGTGCCAGCAGCTTGACTAGCGGCAATGAGCAGTTCTTC CASSLTSGNEQFF
TRBJ2-7 TRBD1 - TRBV6-5 TGTGCCAGCAGCAGGGACAGTCAAACAATCTACGAGCAGTACTTC CASSRDSQTIYEQYF
TRBJ1-2 - few TRBV9 TGTGCCAGCAGCGTAGCCGCTAACTATGGCTACACCTTC CASSVAANYGYTF
TRBJ1-2 TRBD1 few TRBV9 TGTGCCAGCAGCGTTGACAGGGGGAACTATGGCTACACCTTC CASSVDRGNYGYTF
TRBJ2-3 - - TRBV6-5 TGTGCCAGCACCGCTAGTGGTACAGATACGCAGTATTTT CASTASGTDTQYF
TRBJ2-5 TRBD2 few TRBV7-2 TGTGCCAGCAGCTCGGGACTACCTCAAGAGACCCAGTACTTC CASSSGLPQETQYF
TRBJ2-7 - few TRBV28 TGTGCCAGCAGTCCCGTCGGGGAGCGGCTGAGCTCCTACGAGCAGTACTTC CASSPVGERLSSYEQYF
TRBJ2-3 - - TRBV7-9 TGTGCCAGCAGCTTAGGGGACCGTACAGTAGATACGCAGTATTTT CASSLGDRTVDTQYF
TRBJ2-1 - many TRBV7-9 TGTGCCAGCAGCTTAGAACGGTTAGCCTACAATGAGCAGTTCTTC CASSLERLAYNEQFF
TRBJ2-3 TRBD2 many TRBV5-1 TGCGCCAGCAGCTTTAGCGGGAGGACAGATACGCAGTATTTT CASSFSGRTDTQYF
TRBJ2-3 - - TRBV18 TGTGCCAGCTCACAACAAAACACAGATACGCAGTATTTT CASSQQNTDTQYF
TRBJ1-2 TRBD1 - TRBV11-2 TGTGCCAGCAGCCCTAGACGGACAGGGGTTGACTATGGCTACACCTTC CASSPRRTGVDYGYTF
TRBJ2-7 - - TRBV11-2 TGTGCCAGCACCCTGGGGGGTTCGAGCTCCTACGAGCAGTACTTC CASTLGGSSSYEQYF
TRBJ2-5 - few TRBV5-4 TGTGCCAGCAGCTTGGTGGGGGGGCGCTCGGGGGAGACCCAGTACTTC CASSLVGGRSGETQYF